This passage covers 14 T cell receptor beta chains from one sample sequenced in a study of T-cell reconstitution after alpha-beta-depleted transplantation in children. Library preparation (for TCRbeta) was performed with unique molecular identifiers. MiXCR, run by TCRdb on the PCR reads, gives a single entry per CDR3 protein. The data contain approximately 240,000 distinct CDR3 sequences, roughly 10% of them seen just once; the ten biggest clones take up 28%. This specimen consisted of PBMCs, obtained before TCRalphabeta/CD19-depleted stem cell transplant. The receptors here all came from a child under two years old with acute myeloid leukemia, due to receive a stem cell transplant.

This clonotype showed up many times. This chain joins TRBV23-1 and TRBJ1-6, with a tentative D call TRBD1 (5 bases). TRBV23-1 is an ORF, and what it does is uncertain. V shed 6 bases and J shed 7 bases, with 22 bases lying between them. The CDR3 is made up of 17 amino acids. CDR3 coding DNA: TGCGCCAGCAGCCCAAAACCGGGGGGAGAAAGAAATTCACCCCTCCACTTT. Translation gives CASSPKPGGERNSPLHF.

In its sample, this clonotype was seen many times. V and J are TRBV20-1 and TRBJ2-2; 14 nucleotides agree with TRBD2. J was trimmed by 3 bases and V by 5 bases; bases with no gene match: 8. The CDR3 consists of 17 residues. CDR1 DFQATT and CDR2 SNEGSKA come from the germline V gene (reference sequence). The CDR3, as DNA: TGCAGTGCTCCGGGGACTAGCGGGAGAATGGACACCGGGGAGCTGTTTTTT. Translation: CSAPGTSGRMDTGELFF.

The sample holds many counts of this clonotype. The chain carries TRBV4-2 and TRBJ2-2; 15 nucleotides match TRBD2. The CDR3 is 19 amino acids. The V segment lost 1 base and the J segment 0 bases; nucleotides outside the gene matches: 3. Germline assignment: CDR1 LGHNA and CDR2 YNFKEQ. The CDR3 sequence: CASSQVRTSGRANTGELFF. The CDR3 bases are TGTGCCAGCAGCCAAGTCAGGACTAGCGGGAGGGCGAACACCGGGGAGCTGTTTTTT.

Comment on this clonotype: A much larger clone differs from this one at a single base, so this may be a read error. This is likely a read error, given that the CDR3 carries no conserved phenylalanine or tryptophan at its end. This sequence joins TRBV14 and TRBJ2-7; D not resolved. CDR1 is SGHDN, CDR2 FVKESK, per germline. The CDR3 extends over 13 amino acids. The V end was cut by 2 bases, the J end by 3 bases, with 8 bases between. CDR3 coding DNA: TGTGCCAGCAGCCAACGGCACCGCTACGAGCAGTACTCC. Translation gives CASSQRHRYEQYS.

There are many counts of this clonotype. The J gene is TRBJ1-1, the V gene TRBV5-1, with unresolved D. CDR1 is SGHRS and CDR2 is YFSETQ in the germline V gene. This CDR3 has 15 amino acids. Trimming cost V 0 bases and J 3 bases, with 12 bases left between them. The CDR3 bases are TGCGCCAGCAGCTTGGGAGCTATCAAGGACACTGAAGCTTTCTTT. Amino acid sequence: CASSLGAIKDTEAFF.

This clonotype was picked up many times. The CDR3 DNA follows: TGCAGGGGACAGGGAGGGGGATACAATGAGCAGTTCTTC. This sequence encodes CRGQGGGYNEQFF. The chain uses TRBV20-1 and TRBJ2-1; TRBD1 agrees at 9 bases. This CDR3 region has 13 residues. The germline V gene has CDR1 DFQATT and CDR2 SNEGSKA (reference sequence).

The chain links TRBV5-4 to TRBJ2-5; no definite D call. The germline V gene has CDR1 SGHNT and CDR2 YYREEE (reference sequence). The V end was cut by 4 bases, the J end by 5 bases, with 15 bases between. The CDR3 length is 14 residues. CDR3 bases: TGTGCCAGCAGCCGGCAAGGAGCGACTGAGACCCAGTACTTC. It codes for CASSRQGATETQYF.

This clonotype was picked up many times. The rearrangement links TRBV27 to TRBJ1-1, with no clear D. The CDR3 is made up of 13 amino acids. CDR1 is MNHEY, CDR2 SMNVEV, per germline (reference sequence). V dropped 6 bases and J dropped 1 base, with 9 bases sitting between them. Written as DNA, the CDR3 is TGTGCCAGCAGCTTGAAAGGGAACACTGAAGCTTTCTTT. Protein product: CASSLKGNTEAFF.

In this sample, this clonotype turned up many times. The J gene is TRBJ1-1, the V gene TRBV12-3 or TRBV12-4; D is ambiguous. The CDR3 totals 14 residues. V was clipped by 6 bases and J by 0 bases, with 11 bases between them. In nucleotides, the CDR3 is TGTGCCAGCAGCCAGCAGGTGATGAACACTGAAGCTTTCTTT. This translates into CASSQQVMNTEAFF.

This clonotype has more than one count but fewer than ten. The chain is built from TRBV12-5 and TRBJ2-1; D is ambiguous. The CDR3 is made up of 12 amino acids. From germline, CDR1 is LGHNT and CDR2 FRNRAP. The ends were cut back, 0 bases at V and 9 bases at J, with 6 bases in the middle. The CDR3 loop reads CASGLVKGEQFF. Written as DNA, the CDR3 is TGTGCTAGTGGTTTGGTAAAGGGTGAGCAGTTCTTC.

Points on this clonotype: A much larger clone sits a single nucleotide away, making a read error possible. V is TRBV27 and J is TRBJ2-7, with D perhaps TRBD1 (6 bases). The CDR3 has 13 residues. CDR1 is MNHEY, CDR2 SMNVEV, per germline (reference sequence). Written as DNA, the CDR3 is TGTGCCAGCAGTCTCCACAGGGCCGGGGAGCAGTCCTTC. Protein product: CASSLHRAGEQSF.

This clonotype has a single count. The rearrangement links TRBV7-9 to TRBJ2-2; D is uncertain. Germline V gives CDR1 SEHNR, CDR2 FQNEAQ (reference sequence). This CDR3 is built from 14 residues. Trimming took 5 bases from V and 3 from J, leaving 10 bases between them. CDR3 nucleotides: TGTGCCAGCAGCCCCCCTCCGTACACCGGGGAGCTGTTTTTT. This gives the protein CASSPPPYTGELFF.

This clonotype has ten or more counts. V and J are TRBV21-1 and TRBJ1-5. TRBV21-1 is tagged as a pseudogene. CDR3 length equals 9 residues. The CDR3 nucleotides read TGTGCCAGGAATCAGCCCCAGCATTTT. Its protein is CARNQPQHF.

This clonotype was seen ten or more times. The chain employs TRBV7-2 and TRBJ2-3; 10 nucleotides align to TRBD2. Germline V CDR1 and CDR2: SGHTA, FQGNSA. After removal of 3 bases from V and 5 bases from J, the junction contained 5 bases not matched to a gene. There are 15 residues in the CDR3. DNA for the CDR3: TGTGCCAGCAGCTTCCAAGAGCGGGAGGGAGATACGCAGTATTTT. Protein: CASSFQEREGDTQYF.